Each of the 28 T cell receptor beta chains below was sequenced from the same sample in a study of shared clonotypes between healthy human individuals (dated by TCRdb to 2018 to 2020). Receptor amplification or capture employed the immunoSEQ multiplex PCR assay. TCRdb holds this immuneACCESS table with in-frame rearrangements only. Some clones are missing; in checked studies, unresolved V genes explain under half, and the rest has no known cause. The sample table holds hundreds of thousands of clones, of which less than 96% were seen once. Roughly 0.06% of the sample comes from the top ten. Sequenced sample: naive CD4+ T cells sorted from blood. This specimen's cell subset or site label, interpreted: CD45RA+ positively selected. The receptor source for this set is a woman between 25 and 40 years old in good health.

The V gene is TRBV7-2, the J gene TRBJ2-7; 8 bases fit TRBD1. Losses at the gene ends were 5 bases for V and 5 bases for J; bases not matched to a gene: 8. Per germline, CDR1 SGHTA and CDR2 FQGNSA. The CDR3 is made up of 14 amino acids. CDR3 DNA sequence: TGTGCCAGCAGCCCACGACAGGGGTGGCACGAGCAGTACTTC. Translation: CASSPRQGWHEQYF.

CDR3 nucleotides: TGTGCCAGCAGCAGTCTTGGGGCGGGCTACACAGATACGCAGTATTTT. Residues: CASSSLGAGYTDTQYF. The genes are TRBV27 and TRBJ2-3; D is possibly TRBD1 or TRBD2 (5 bases each). V lost 6 bases and J lost 2, with 18 bases in between. Germline-derived CDR1 and CDR2 are MNHEY and SMNVEV (reference sequence). The CDR3 extends over 16 amino acids.

A note on this clone: Different DNA sequences within this sample yield the same CDR3. The rearrangement links TRBV7-2 to TRBJ1-1; D gene unclear. V shed 0 bases and J shed 1 base, with 3 bases lying between them. This CDR3 spans 13 amino acids. Germline V gene sequence: CDR1 SGHTA, CDR2 FQGNSA. CDR3 protein: CASSLARNTEAFF. The CDR3, as DNA: TGTGCCAGCAGCTTAGCCCGGAACACTGAAGCTTTCTTT.

The chain employs TRBV28 and TRBJ2-1; TRBD2 aligns across 10 bases. Unmatched junction bases numbered 6, after V lost 6 bases and J lost 7 bases. CDR3 size: 14 residues. Germline CDR1 is MDHEN and CDR2 is SYDVKM. CDR3 in amino acids: CASRASGRTNEQFF. In nucleotides, the CDR3 is TGTGCCAGCAGGGCTAGCGGGAGAACAAATGAGCAGTTCTTC.

The rearrangement joins TRBV6-1 to TRBJ1-4, with D possibly being TRBD1 (5 bases). This CDR3 has 16 residues. Trimming took 0 bases from V and 0 from J, leaving 8 bases between them. CDR1 and CDR2 from the germline V gene are MNHNS and SASEGT. The CDR3 sequence: CASSEARGATNEKLFF. DNA for the CDR3: TGTGCCAGCAGTGAAGCGCGGGGCGCAACTAATGAAAAACTGTTTTTT.

V gene TRBV6-5 combines with J gene TRBJ2-7; 8 nucleotides line up with TRBD1. The CDR3 length is 14 residues. The V gene end was trimmed by 6 bases and the J gene end by 1 base; junction bases not matched to a gene: 5. The germline gives CDR1 MNHEY, CDR2 SVGAGI. The DNA for the CDR3 is TGTGCCAGCAGCCCTCACAGGGGGTCCTACGAGCAGTACTTC. Translating it yields CASSPHRGSYEQYF.

This clone was found once. One end of the junction fails to match germline, which may point to a read error. The V call is TRBV19, the J call TRBJ1-2; D call uncertain. CDR1 is LNHDA, CDR2 SQIVND, per germline (reference sequence). This CDR3 has 12 residues. This chain's CDR3 is CASSLDHRAANF. CDR3 DNA: TGTGCCAGTAGTTTGGATCACCGGGCTGCGAACTTC.

This chain connects TRBV28 to TRBJ1-1, with TRBD1 identical over 10 bases. The CDR3 spans 17 residues. The V and J ends lost 5 bases and 3 bases, in that order; junction bases with no gene match: 12. CDR1 MDHEN and CDR2 SYDVKM come from the germline V gene. CDR3 residues: CASSILGQGDWYTEAFF. The CDR3 bases are TGTGCCAGCAGTATCCTCGGACAGGGGGATTGGTACACTGAAGCTTTCTTT.

V is TRBV19 and J is TRBJ2-7; 9 bases are shared with TRBD2. The CDR3 is 15 amino acids. Looked up from germline, CDR1 is LNHDA and CDR2 is SQIVND (reference sequence). After removal of 5 bases from V and 7 bases from J, the junction contained 12 bases not matched to a gene. The CDR3 DNA reads TGTGCCAGTAGTCATCCGGGACTAGCATCGGGGGAGCAGTACTTC. Protein product: CASSHPGLASGEQYF.

The chain couples TRBV25-1 to TRBJ2-2; D assignment may be TRBD1 or TRBD2 (6 bases each). Germline values: CDR1 MGHDK, CDR2 SYGVNS. This CDR3 spans 14 amino acids. Deletions cut 6 bases from V and 5 bases from J, with 13 bases between. CDR3 sequence reads: CASSHRGRTGELFF. In nucleotides, the CDR3 is TGTGCCAGCAGCCATAGGGGGAGGACCGGGGAGCTGTTTTTT.

J is TRBJ2-7 and V is TRBV28; possible D gene TRBD1, 5 bases. The CDR3 consists of 14 residues. V shed 2 bases and J shed 9 bases, with 17 bases lying between them. CDR1 and CDR2 (germline): MDHEN, SYDVKM. CDR3 amino acids: CASSLPYAGLGQYF. In nucleotides, the CDR3 is TGTGCCAGCAGTTTACCCTATGCAGGGCTAGGGCAGTACTTC.

The chain joins TRBV6-6 to TRBJ1-4; D not resolved. CDR3 length equals 11 residues. The V gene's germline CDR1 is MNHNY and CDR2 SVGAGI (reference sequence). V was clipped by 4 bases and J by 8 bases, with 5 bases between them. The CDR3 reads CASSSGEKLFF. For the CDR3, the DNA is TGTGCCAGCAGTTCCGGGGAAAAACTGTTTTTT.

The rearrangement links TRBV27 to TRBJ2-7; TRBD1 aligns across 12 bases. The junction had 8 bases not matched to a gene; V was cut back by 4 bases and J by 7 bases. Per germline, CDR1 MNHEY and CDR2 SMNVEV (reference sequence). The CDR3 is 15 residues long. CDR3 coding DNA: TGTGCCAGCAGTTCACCGGGACAGGGGGCGTATGAGCAGTACTTC. Protein sequence: CASSSPGQGAYEQYF.

This sequence joins TRBV5-4 and TRBJ2-3; TRBD2 matches at 9 bases. CDR1 SGHNT and CDR2 YYREEE come from the germline V gene (reference sequence). CDR3 length: 15 residues. V lost 3 bases, J lost 0 bases, and 2 bases stayed unmatched. In nucleotides, the CDR3 is TGTGCCAGCAGCTCGACTAGCGGTAGCACAGATACGCAGTATTTT. It is translated as CASSSTSGSTDTQYF.

This rearrangement joins TRBV2 to TRBJ2-6; D call uncertain. This CDR3 comprises 16 residues. Germline-derived CDR1 and CDR2 are SNHLY and FYNNEI. V lost 1 base and J 2 bases, leaving 9 bases between the germline ends. CDR3 protein: CASSEGQRTGANVLTF. For the CDR3, the DNA is TGTGCCAGCAGTGAAGGACAACGCACTGGGGCCAACGTCCTGACTTTC.

Written as DNA, the CDR3 is TGTGCCAGTATGGAGGGACCCGGCATTGTTCGGACGCAGTATTTT. Protein product: CASMEGPGIVRTQYF. The chain has TRBV19 and TRBJ2-3, with D possibly matching TRBD2 (6 bases). Germline V gives CDR1 LNHDA, CDR2 SQIVND (reference sequence). V was trimmed by 7 bases and J by 9 bases, leaving 23 bases between them. The CDR3 sequence is 15 residues long. Drawing the rest from reference TRBV19 and TRBJ2-3, the complete variable domain is DGGITQSPKYLFRKEGQNVTLSCEQNLNHDAMYWYRQDPGQGLRLIYYSQIVNDFQKGDIAEGYSVSREKKESFPLTVTSAQKNPTAFYLCASMEGPGIVRTQYFGPGTRLTVL.

The chain uses TRBV5-1 and TRBJ2-7; D unclear. The germline V and J ends were trimmed by 0 bases and 1 base, with 8 bases remaining between them. Germline V gives CDR1 SGHRS, CDR2 YFSETQ. The CDR3 length is 14 residues. Here the CDR3 reads CASSLGSHSYEQYF. CDR3 DNA sequence: TGCGCCAGCAGCTTGGGCAGTCATTCCTACGAGCAGTACTTC.

The chain joins TRBV7-9 to TRBJ1-3; TRBD1 might be the D (6 bases). Germline V CDR1 and CDR2: SEHNR, FQNEAQ (reference sequence). V gave up 5 bases and J gave up 1 base, with 9 bases separating them. The CDR3 is 14 residues long. Here the CDR3 reads CASSKQGSGNTIYF. The CDR3 DNA follows: TGTGCCAGCAGCAAACAGGGTTCTGGAAACACCATATATTTT. The full variable domain, in which reference TRBV7-9 and TRBJ1-3 provide the parts outside the CDR3, is DTGVSQNPRHKITKRGQNVTFRCDPISEHNRLYWYRQTLGQGPEFLTYFQNEAQLEKSRLLSDRFSAERPKGSFSTLEIQRTEQGDSAMYLCASSKQGSGNTIYFGEGSWLTVV.

This clone was seen ten or more times. CDR3 DNA: TGTGCCAGCAGCTTGGTACTAGCGGGCTCGTTGGAGCAGTACTTC. Translation: CASSLVLAGSLEQYF. The chain couples TRBV5-4 to TRBJ2-7, with 9 positions matching TRBD2. The ends lost 0 bases at V and 7 bases at J; junction bases unmatched: 8. This CDR3 spans 15 amino acids. Germline V gene lookup returns CDR1 SGHNT and CDR2 YYREEE (reference sequence).

The chain is built from TRBV10-1 and TRBJ2-2; TRBD2 aligns across 12 bases. CDR3 length: 16 amino acids. Trimming took 4 bases from V and 5 from J; bases not matched to a gene: 5. Germline V lookup: CDR1 WNHNN, CDR2 SYGVQD (reference sequence). The chain's CDR3 is CASSGLAGEWTGELFF. The CDR3 DNA follows: TGCGCCAGCAGTGGACTAGCGGGAGAGTGGACCGGGGAGCTGTTTTTT.

On this clone: Without the conserved terminal phenylalanine or tryptophan, this CDR3 likely stems from a read error. The chain recombines TRBV14 with TRBJ2-7, with D possibly being TRBD2 (6 bases). CDR1 is SGHDN, CDR2 FVKESK, per germline. The CDR3 is 15 residues long. Trimming removed 8 bases at V and 2 bases at J, with 19 bases between. The CDR3 coding sequence is TGTGCCAGCTCAATCCAGTGGGGGGAAGCCTACGAGCAGTACTTA. This gives the protein CASSIQWGEAYEQYL.

This rearrangement joins TRBV5-6 to TRBJ1-2; possibly TRBD1 for D (5 bases). V was clipped by 6 bases and J by 0 bases, with 12 bases between them. This CDR3 region has 14 residues. Germline lookup yields CDR1 SGHDT and CDR2 YYEEEE. CDR3 bases: TGTGCCAGCACCGGAGGAGGGGCTAACTATGGCTACACCTTC. As protein: CASTGGGANYGYTF.

The chain combines TRBV11-2 with TRBJ1-1, with D hard to call. The germline V gene encodes CDR1 SGHAT and CDR2 FQNNGV. This CDR3 is 14 amino acids long. The V gene lost 2 bases and the J gene lost 1 base, with 8 bases spanning the gap. The CDR3 protein is CASSLRERNTEAFF. The CDR3 DNA sequence: TGTGCCAGCAGCTTACGGGAACGGAACACTGAAGCTTTCTTT.

This rearrangement joins TRBV18 to TRBJ1-2; D perhaps matches TRBD1 (5 bases). V was pared by 0 bases and J by 2 bases, with 10 bases between. Per germline, CDR1 KGHSH and CDR2 LQKENI. This CDR3 region has 15 residues. The CDR3 DNA is TGTGCCAGCTCACCACCAGGGGAGGGGAACTATGGCTACACCTTC. Translation: CASSPPGEGNYGYTF.

The chain combines TRBV6-5 with TRBJ1-5, with no clear D. The V and J ends lost 5 bases and 7 bases respectively, with 12 bases between them. Germline loops: CDR1 MNHEY, CDR2 SVGAGI. This CDR3 has 13 amino acids. The CDR3 DNA follows: TGTGCCAGCAGTCCAAGGGAGTTCCAGCCCCAGCATTTT. Translating it yields CASSPREFQPQHF.

The chain recombines TRBV9 with TRBJ2-1; 11 bases are shared with TRBD1. The CDR3 is made up of 16 amino acids. CDR1 SGDLS and CDR2 YYNGEE come from the germline V gene. The J segment lost 8 bases and the V segment lost 3 bases, leaving 10 bases of the junction unmatched. DNA of the CDR3: TGTGCCAGCAGCGCTGTGACCGGGACAGGGGGAGATGAGCAGTTCTTC. Its protein product is CASSAVTGTGGDEQFF.

This clone was observed a few times. At the DNA level, this CDR3 is encoded by other sequences in the same sample as well. This chain connects TRBV19 to TRBJ1-5; possible D gene TRBD1, 6 bases. V shed 9 bases and J shed 4 bases, with 13 bases lying between them. Per germline, CDR1 LNHDA and CDR2 SQIVND (reference sequence). The CDR3 totals 13 residues. The chain's CDR3 is CASGGAGNQPQHF. In DNA form, the CDR3 reads TGTGCCAGCGGGGGGGCAGGGAATCAGCCCCAGCATTTT.

V gene TRBV5-1 combines with J gene TRBJ2-6, with 12 bases identical to TRBD1. The CDR3 is made up of 20 amino acids. Germline V gene sequence: CDR1 SGHRS, CDR2 YFSETQ. V was pared by 4 bases and J by 4 bases, with 15 bases of the junction left unmatched. The CDR3 coding sequence is TGCGCCAGCAGCCCGAACCGCCGGGACAGGGGGCTCTCCGGGGCCAACGTCCTGACTTTC. Its protein is CASSPNRRDRGLSGANVLTF.